Described below is a single T cell receptor beta chain sequence and its context. Antigen specificity is unknown. The sample is drawn from a study of STAT3 mutations in large granular lymphocyte leukemia. Notes on the study in general: TCR clonotype switching after therapy occurred in about 30% of the 18 patients. Every T-cell large granular lymphocyte leukemia patient had at least one immunodominant TCR beta clonotype. Some patients had persisting codominant clonotypes that could mask small clones. Treatment regimens differed across patients between samplings.

V gave up 0 bases and J gave up 0 bases, with 8 bases separating them. Germline-derived CDR1 and CDR2 are LGHNA and YNFKEQ. The CDR3 is made up of 15 amino acids. Clones were sequenced by immunoSEQ multiplex PCR, and TCRdb holds only the in-frame ones, with some missing. The table records about 10,000 clones, 70% to 90% of them present only once. This TCR was sampled from a man in his sixties with T-cell large granular lymphocyte leukemia. Some clones in this sample may be carry-over from other donors' samples. Sequencing used peripheral blood mononuclear cells. The chain has TRBV4-2 and TRBJ2-5; no definite D call. The CDR3 sequence: CASSQEVSHQETQYF. The DNA for the CDR3 is TGTGCCAGCAGCCAAGAAGTCAGCCACCAAGAGACCCAGTACTTC.